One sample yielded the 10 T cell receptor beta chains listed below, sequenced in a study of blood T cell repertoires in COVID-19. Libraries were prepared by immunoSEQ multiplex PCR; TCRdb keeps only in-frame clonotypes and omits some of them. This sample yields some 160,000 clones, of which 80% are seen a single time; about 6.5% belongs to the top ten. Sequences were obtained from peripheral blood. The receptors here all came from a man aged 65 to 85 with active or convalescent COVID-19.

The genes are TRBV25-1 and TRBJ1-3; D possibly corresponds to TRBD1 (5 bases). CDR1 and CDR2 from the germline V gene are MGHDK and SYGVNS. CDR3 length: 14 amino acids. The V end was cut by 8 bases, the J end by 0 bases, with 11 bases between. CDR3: CASEGQNSGNTIYF. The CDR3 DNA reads TGTGCCAGCGAAGGACAAAACTCTGGAAACACCATATATTTT. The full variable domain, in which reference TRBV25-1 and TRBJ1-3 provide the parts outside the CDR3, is EADIYQTPRYLVIGTGKKITLECSQTMGHDKMYWYQQDPGMELHLIHYSYGVNSTEKGDLSSESTVSRIRTEHFPLTLESARPSHTSQYLCASEGQNSGNTIYFGEGSWLTVV.

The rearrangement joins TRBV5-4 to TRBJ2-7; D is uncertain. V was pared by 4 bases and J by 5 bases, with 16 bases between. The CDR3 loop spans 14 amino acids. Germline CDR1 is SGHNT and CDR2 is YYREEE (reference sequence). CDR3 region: CASSGYNLENEQYF. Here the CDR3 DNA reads TGTGCCAGCAGCGGATACAACCTAGAGAACGAGCAGTACTTC. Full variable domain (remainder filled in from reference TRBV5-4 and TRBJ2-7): ETGVTQSPTHLIKTRGQQVTLRCSSQSGHNTVSWYQQALGQGPQFIFQYYREEENGRGNFPPRFSGLQFPNYSSELNVNALELDDSALYLCASSGYNLENEQYFGPGTRLTVT.

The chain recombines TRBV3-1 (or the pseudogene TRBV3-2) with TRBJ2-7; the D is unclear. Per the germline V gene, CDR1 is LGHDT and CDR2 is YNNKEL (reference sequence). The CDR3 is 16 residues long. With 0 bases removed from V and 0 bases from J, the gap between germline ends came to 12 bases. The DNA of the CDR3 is TGTGCCAGCAGCCAAGACCTGGCCGTAAGCTCCTACGAGCAGTACTTC. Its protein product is CASSQDLAVSSYEQYF.

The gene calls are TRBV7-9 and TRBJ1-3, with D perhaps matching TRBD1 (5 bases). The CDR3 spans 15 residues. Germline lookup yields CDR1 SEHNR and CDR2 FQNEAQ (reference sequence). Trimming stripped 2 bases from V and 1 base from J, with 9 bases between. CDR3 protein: CASSLHAGSGNTIYF. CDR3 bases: TGTGCCAGCAGCTTACATGCAGGGTCTGGAAACACCATATATTTT.

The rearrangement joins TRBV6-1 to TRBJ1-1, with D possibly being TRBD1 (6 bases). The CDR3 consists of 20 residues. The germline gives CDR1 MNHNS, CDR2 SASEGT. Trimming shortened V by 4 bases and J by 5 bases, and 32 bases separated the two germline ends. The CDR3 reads CASSVIVARGGRGGRTEAFF. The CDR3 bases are TGTGCCAGCAGTGTCATCGTTGCGAGAGGTGGGCGAGGGGGAAGAACTGAAGCTTTCTTT.

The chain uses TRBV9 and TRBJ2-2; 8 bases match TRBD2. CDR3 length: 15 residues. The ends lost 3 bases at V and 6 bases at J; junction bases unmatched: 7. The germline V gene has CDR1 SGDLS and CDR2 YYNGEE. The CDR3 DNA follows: TGTGCCAGCAGCGCGGGGGGACTAGGCCCCGGGGAGCTGTTTTTT. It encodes CASSAGGLGPGELFF.

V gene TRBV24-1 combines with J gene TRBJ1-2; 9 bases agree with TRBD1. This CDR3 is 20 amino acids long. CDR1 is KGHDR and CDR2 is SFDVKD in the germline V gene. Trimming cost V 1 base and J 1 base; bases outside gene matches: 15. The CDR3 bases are TGTGCCACCAGTGATTTATTTACAACCGGGACAGGGCCCTGTAACTATGGCTACACCTTC. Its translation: CATSDLFTTGTGPCNYGYTF.

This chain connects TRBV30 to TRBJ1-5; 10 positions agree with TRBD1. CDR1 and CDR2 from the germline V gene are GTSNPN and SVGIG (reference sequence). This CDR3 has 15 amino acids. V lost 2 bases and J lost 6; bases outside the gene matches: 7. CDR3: CAWSRTGGEGQPQHF. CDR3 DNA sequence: TGTGCCTGGAGTCGGACAGGGGGAGAAGGTCAGCCCCAGCATTTT.

The CDR3 region is CATHRGPIYEQYF. The CDR3, as DNA: TGTGCCACCCACAGGGGGCCCATCTACGAGCAGTACTTC. The chain uses TRBV10-3 and TRBJ2-7; 9 bases agree with TRBD1. Trimming removed 10 bases from V and 3 bases from J; junction bases left unmatched: 7. The germline V gene has CDR1 ENHRY and CDR2 SYGVKD. CDR3 length: 13 residues.

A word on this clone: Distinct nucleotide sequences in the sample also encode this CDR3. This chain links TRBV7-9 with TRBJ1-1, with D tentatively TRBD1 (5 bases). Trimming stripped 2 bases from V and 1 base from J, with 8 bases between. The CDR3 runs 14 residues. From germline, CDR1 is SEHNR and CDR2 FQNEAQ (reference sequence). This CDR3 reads CASSLQGGNTEAFF. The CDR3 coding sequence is TGTGCCAGCAGCTTACAGGGTGGGAACACTGAAGCTTTCTTT.